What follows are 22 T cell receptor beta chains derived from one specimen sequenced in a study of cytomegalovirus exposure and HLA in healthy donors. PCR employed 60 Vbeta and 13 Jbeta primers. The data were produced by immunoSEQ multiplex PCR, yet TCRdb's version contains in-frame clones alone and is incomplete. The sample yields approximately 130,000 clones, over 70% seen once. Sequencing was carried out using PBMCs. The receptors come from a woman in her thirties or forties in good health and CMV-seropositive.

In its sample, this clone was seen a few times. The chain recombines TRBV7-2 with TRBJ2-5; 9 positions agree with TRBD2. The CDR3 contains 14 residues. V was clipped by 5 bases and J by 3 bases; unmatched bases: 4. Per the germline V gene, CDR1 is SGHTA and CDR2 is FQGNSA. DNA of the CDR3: TGTGCCAGCAGCGGCAGACTAGCGGAAGAGACCCAGTACTTC. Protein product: CASSGRLAEETQYF. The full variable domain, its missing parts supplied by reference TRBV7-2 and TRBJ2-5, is GAGVSQSPSNKVTEKGKDVELRCDPISGHTALYWYRQSLGQGLEFLIYFQGNSAPDKSGLPSDRFSAERTGGSVSTLTIQRTQQEDSAVYLCASSGRLAEETQYFGPGTRLLVL.

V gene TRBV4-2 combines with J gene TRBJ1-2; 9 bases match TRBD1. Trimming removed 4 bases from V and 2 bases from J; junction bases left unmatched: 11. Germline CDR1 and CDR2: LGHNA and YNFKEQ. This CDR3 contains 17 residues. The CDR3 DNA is TGTGCCAGCAGCCCGCTCATTGGACAGGGGAGAAACTATGGCTACACCTTC. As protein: CASSPLIGQGRNYGYTF.

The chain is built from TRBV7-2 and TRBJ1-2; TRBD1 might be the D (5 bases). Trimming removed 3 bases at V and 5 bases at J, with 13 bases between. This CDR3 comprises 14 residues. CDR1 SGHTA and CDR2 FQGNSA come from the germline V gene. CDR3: CASSFTTDNYGYTF. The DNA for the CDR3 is TGTGCCAGCAGCTTCACGACAGACAATTATGGCTACACCTTC.

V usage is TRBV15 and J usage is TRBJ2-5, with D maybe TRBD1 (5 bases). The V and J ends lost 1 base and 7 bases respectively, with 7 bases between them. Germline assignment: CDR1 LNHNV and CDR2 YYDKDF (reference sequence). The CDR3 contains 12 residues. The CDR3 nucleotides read TGTGCCACCAGCAGAGTCCAGGGGACCCAGTACTTC. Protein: CATSRVQGTQYF.

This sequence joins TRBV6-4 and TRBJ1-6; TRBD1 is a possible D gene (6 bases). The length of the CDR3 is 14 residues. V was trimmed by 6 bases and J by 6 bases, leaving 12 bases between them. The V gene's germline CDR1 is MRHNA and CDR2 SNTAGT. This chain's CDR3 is CASSTGTSNSPLHF. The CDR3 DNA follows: TGTGCCAGCAGCACCGGGACAAGTAATTCACCCCTCCACTTT.

The CDR3 DNA reads as TGTGCCAGCAGCTTAGCGGCAGGCTCTGGAAACACCATATATTTT. This translates into CASSLAAGSGNTIYF. The J gene is TRBJ1-3, the V gene TRBV7-2, with unresolved D. Germline lookup yields CDR1 SGHTA and CDR2 FQGNSA. The CDR3 is 15 residues long. V was pared by 0 bases and J by 0 bases, with 6 bases between.

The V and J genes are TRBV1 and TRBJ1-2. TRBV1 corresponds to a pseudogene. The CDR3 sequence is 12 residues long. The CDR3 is CTSKRKNYGYTF. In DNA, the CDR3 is TGCACCAGCAAGAGGAAGAACTATGGCTACACCTTC.

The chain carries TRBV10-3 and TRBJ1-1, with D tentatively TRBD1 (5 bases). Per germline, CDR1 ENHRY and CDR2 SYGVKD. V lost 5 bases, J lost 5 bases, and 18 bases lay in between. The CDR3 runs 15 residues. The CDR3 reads CAISPVPGLGTEAFF. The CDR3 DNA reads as TGTGCCATCAGTCCCGTCCCGGGACTTGGGACTGAAGCTTTCTTT.

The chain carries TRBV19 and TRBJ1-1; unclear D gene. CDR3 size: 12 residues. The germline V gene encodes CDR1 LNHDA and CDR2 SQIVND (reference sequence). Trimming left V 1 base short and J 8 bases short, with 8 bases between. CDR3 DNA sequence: TGTGCCAGTAGTATAGTGAGGGAAGAAGCTTTCTTT. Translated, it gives CASSIVREEAFF.

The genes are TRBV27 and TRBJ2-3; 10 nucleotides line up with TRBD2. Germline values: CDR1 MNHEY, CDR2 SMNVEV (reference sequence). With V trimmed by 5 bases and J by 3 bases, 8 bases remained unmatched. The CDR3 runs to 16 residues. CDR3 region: CASSNLAGDGTDTQYF. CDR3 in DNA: TGTGCCAGCAGTAACCTAGCGGGGGATGGGACAGATACGCAGTATTTT.

Here the CDR3 reads CAISGDMIGDQPQHF. CDR3 nucleotide sequence: TGTGCCATCAGTGGAGACATGATAGGGGATCAGCCCCAGCATTTT. The chain couples TRBV10-3 to TRBJ1-5, with D perhaps matching TRBD1 (5 bases). Germline CDR1 ENHRY, CDR2 SYGVKD. The CDR3 spans 15 residues. V was clipped by 4 bases and J by 5 bases, with 15 bases between them.

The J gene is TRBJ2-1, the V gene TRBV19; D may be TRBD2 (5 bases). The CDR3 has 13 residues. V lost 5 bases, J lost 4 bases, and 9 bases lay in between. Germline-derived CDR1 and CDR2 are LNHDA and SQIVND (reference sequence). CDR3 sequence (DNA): TGTGCCAGTAGTTTCGGACTTTACAATGAGCAGTTCTTC. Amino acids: CASSFGLYNEQFF.

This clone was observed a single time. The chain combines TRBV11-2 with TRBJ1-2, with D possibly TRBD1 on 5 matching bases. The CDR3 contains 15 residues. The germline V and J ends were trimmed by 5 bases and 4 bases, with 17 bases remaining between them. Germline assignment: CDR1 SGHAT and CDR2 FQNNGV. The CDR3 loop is CASSPTDSALYGYTF. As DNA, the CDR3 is TGTGCCAGCAGCCCTACCGACAGCGCTCTCTATGGCTACACCTTC.

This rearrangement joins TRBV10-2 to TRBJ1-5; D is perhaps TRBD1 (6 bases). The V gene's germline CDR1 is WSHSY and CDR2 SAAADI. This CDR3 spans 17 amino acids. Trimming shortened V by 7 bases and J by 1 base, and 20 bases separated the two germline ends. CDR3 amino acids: CASKRSGGPSSNQPQHF. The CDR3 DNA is TGCGCCAGCAAGAGATCCGGGGGGCCTTCGAGCAATCAGCCCCAGCATTTT.

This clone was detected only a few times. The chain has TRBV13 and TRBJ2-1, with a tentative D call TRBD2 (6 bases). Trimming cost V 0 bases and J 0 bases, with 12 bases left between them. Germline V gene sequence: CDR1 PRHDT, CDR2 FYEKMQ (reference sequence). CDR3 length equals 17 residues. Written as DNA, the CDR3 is TGTGCCAGCAGCTTAGGCCTGGGGGGAAGCTCCTACAATGAGCAGTTCTTC. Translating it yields CASSLGLGGSSYNEQFF.

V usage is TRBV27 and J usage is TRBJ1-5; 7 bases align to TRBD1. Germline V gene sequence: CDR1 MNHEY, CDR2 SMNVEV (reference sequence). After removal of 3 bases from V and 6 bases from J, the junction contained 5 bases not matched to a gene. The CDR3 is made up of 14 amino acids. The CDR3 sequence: CASSFGQVGQPQHF. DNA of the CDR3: TGTGCCAGCAGTTTCGGACAGGTGGGTCAGCCCCAGCATTTT.

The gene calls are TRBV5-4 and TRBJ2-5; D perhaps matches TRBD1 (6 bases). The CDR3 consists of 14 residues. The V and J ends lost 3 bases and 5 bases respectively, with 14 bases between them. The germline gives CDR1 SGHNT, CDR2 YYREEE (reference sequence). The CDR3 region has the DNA TGTGCCAGCAGCTCAGGGGCTGGAGTGGAGACCCAGTACTTC. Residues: CASSSGAGVETQYF.

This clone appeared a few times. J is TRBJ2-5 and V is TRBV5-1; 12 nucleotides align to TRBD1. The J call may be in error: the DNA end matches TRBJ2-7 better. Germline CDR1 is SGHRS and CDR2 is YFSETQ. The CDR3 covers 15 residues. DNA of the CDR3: TGCGCCAGCAGCAAGGGACAGGGGGCAACCTACGAGCAGTACTTC. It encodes CASSKGQGATYEQYF.

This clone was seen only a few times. The DNA for the CDR3 is TGTGCCAGCAGTTACGGAGGCCGAGGGACTGAAGCTTTCTTT. Translation gives CASSYGGRGTEAFF. The chain is built from TRBV6-5 and TRBJ1-1; D unresolved. This CDR3 is built from 14 residues. V lost 2 bases and J 5 bases, leaving 12 bases between the germline ends. Germline assignment: CDR1 MNHEY and CDR2 SVGAGI.

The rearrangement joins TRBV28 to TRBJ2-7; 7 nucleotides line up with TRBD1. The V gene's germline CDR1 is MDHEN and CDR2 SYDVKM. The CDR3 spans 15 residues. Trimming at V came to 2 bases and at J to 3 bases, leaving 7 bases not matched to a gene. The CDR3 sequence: CASSLPGTVSYEQYF. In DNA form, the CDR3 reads TGTGCCAGCAGTTTACCGGGGACAGTTAGCTACGAGCAGTACTTC.

The CDR3 loop reads CASGPRDSNSPLHF. Written as DNA, the CDR3 is TGTGCCAGCGGCCCCCGGGACAGTAATTCACCCCTCCACTTT. The J gene is TRBJ1-6, the V gene TRBV27; 7 bases map to TRBD1. Looked up from germline, CDR1 is MNHEY and CDR2 is SMNVEV (reference sequence). This CDR3 is 14 amino acids long. J gave up 6 bases and V 8 bases, and 7 bases lay outside the gene matches.

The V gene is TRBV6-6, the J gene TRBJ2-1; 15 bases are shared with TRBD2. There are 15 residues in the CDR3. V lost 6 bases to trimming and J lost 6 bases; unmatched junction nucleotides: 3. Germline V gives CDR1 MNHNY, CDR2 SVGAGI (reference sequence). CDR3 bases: TGTGCCAGCAGCTGGGGACTAGCGGGGGGCAATGAGCAGTTCTTC. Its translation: CASSWGLAGGNEQFF.